This T cell receptor (beta chain) was documented in a study of shared clonotypes between healthy human individuals (dated by TCRdb to between 2020 and 2021). Study-level background: A couple of women and a few men aged 18 to 49 years were included in the cohort. The study deeply sequenced blood TCR repertoires of five healthy adults to estimate repertoire size and the extent of clonotype sharing between individuals. Between about 0.9 and 8.9 billion PBMCs per donor were obtained by leukapheresis. For each donor, CD4 naive and CD4 memory were each run on three plates, CD8 naive on two plates, and CD8 memory on one plate. To increase sequencing depth and limit assay-specific biases, TCR repertoire library preparation and sequencing were carried out by different laboratories using diverse techniques. The research as a whole found: Pairwise subsampling indicated that sequencing depth was expected to affect the degree of clonotype sharing among donors. Sampling was restricted to blood, and TCR repertoires in tissues likely differ from the TCR repertoires found in blood. Compared with non-shared clonotypes, the clonotypes found in all four sorted-subset donors had higher generation probabilities. Naive subsets generally had larger estimated clonotype richness than memory subsets. Rarefaction of sorted-subset datasets indicated incomplete sequencing despite the large sequencing depth. Because the study included only a small number of donors, the genetic and exposure-history diversity represented was limited. About 4.5% of naive CD4, around 3.5% of naive CD8, about 2.4% of memory CD4, and 0.35% to 0.5% of memory CD8 clonotypes were shared across several donors.

Healthy HIV-negative adults with no recently reported acute infections or vaccinations were included as donors. Every donor was a Caucasian adult residing in Nashville, Tennessee, USA. Magnetic negative selection was used to enrich CD4+ T cells, after which naive cells were positively selected on CD45RA and the negative fraction became the memory subset. Blood was collected by leukapheresis, and PBMCs were isolated by Ficoll-Histopaque density gradient centrifugation and then cryopreserved in liquid nitrogen vapor phase. Purity and quantity of every magnetically sorted T cell population were checked by analytical flow cytometry. From each sorted fraction, genomic DNA was isolated and quantified by UV absorbance on a Nanodrop 2000c. TCR CDR3 regions were amplified from genomic DNA by multiplex PCR using the deep immunoSEQ assay. For each cell subset, the extracted genomic DNA was distributed evenly across all wells of several immunoSEQ 96-well plates, and each plate served as one replicate. For sorted subsets, each replicate PCR was loaded with 200 to 250 ng genomic DNA, equivalent to some 31,000 T cell genomes. Purified libraries were quantified with a Qubit 3.0 fluorometer, sized on a Bioanalyzer 2100, and re-quantified with the KAPA Library Quantification kit. Every immunoSEQ 96-well plate was sequenced on a dedicated single-read 150-cycle Illumina NextSeq 550 flow cell. The authors' analysis ran thus. Because only junctional sequences without quality scores were contained in the immunoSEQ output, filtering matching that applied to full-length reads could not be performed. To assign V/J genes and CDR3, sequences were annotated using PyIR, a Python wrapper for IgBLAST v1.9, with IMGT germline references. Reads were filtered out if the reads had weak V/J assignments (E-value above 1e-6), no CDR3, stop codons, out-of-frame junctions, or ambiguous translated residues. A V3J clonotype was defined by an identical inferred V gene, J gene, and CDR3 amino acid sequence. The percentage overlap between two repertoires was calculated by dividing the number of shared unique clonotypes by the size of the smaller repertoire. Richness of each repertoire was evaluated using RTK rarefaction, the Chao1 estimator, and Recon v2.1 estimates of unobserved clonotypes. Generation probabilities for all TCRbeta clonotypes obtained by the gDNA method from a few donors were computed using OLGA. TCRdb retrieved this table from immuneACCESS and kept in-frame rearrangements only. Not all clones are present; in checked studies, unresolved V genes account for under half, and no reason is known for the remainder. V and J calls and clone size are as listed in that table; D and trimming were resolved from the DNA. The sample table lists 2,500,000 or so clones, just over 90% of them with a count of one. Over 0.12% of the sample goes to the ten largest clones.

A remark on this clone: It has no known antigen specificity. No qualities accompany the bases; no much larger clone lies one base away. The same CDR3 arises from other DNA sequences in this sample as well.

The clonotype was recovered from a man aged 18-30 years in good health. The sequenced sample was naive CD4+ T cells sorted from blood. The label giving this sample's cell subset or site can be read as: CD45RA+ positively selected.

At the DNA level, the sequence is TGCGCCAGCAGCTTGGCAGGAACTCAAGAGACCCAGTACTTC. Translated, this gives CASSLAGTQETQYF. The V gene is TRBV5-1 and the J gene is TRBJ2-5, with the D gene too uncertain to name. CDR1 and CDR2 are drawn from the germline V gene: SGHRS, YFSETQ. A distance of 8 bases separates the germline ends of V and J, which lose 0 bases and 2 bases respectively. Including the terminal cysteine and phenylalanine, the CDR3 comprises 14 residues. Here the CDR3 DNA is all that survives: 42 bases in frame from base 1.